These 20 T cell receptor beta chains share one sample of origin, sequenced in a study of PD-1 blockade in mismatch repair-deficient tumors. Using immunoSEQ multiplex PCR, the repertoire was profiled, and TCRdb retains in-frame clones only, with some absent. Of about 25,000 clones in the sample, less than 85% were seen once. Sequencing used PBMCs, obtained before pembrolizumab treatment. All receptors come from an adult with mismatch repair-deficient cancer.

The V call is TRBV30, the J call TRBJ1-4, with D unresolved. CDR1 GTSNPN and CDR2 SVGIG come from the germline V gene (reference sequence). This CDR3 comprises 15 residues. V lost 1 base and J lost 0, with 9 bases in between. CDR3 sequence: CAWSGGVATNEKLFF. CDR3 DNA: TGTGCCTGGAGTGGCGGGGTTGCAACTAATGAAAAACTGTTTTTT.

The gene calls are TRBV6-5 and TRBJ2-3; TRBD1 matches at 9 bases. With 5 bases clipped from V and 4 bases from J, the junction kept 7 bases outside the gene matches. Germline lookup yields CDR1 MNHEY and CDR2 SVGAGI. The CDR3 runs 15 residues. The CDR3 DNA sequence: TGTGCCAGCAGTCCACAGGGGGCCCGCGCAGATACGCAGTATTTT. Translation gives CASSPQGARADTQYF.

This clone was recorded a few times. The genes are TRBV28 and TRBJ1-2; possibly TRBD1 for D (5 bases). Germline V gene data show CDR1 as MDHEN and CDR2 as SYDVKM. This CDR3 region has 13 residues. Trimming stripped 3 bases from V and 5 bases from J, with 10 bases between. The CDR3 coding sequence is TGTGCCAGCAGTTTGGGTGGGGGGTATGGCTACACCTTC. This gives the protein CASSLGGGYGYTF.

Only a few counts were recorded for this clone. The chain has TRBV7-6 and TRBJ2-7; maybe TRBD1 (7 bases). V was shortened by 5 bases and J by 7 bases, with 9 bases between the two germline ends. The CDR3 is 11 residues long. The germline CDR1 and CDR2 sequences are SGHVS and FNYEAQ. The CDR3 spells CASSAGQEQYF. CDR3 nucleotides: TGTGCCAGCAGCGCGGGACAGGAGCAGTACTTC.

The gene calls are TRBV7-3 and TRBJ2-6, with D possibly being TRBD2 (6 bases). The germline V and J ends were trimmed by 2 bases and 3 bases, with 8 bases remaining between them. This CDR3 contains 15 residues. The germline V gene has CDR1 SGHTA and CDR2 FQGTGA. CDR3 in amino acids: CASSLGGSGANVLTF. For the CDR3, the DNA is TGTGCCAGCAGCTTAGGGGGGAGTGGGGCCAACGTCCTGACTTTC.

J is TRBJ2-3 and V is TRBV28; 7 bases align to TRBD2. This CDR3 contains 14 residues. J gave up 1 base and V 3 bases, and 1 base lay outside the gene matches. Germline V gene data show CDR1 as MDHEN and CDR2 as SYDVKM. The CDR3 is CASSFLAGTDTQYF. CDR3 in DNA: TGTGCCAGCAGTTTTCTAGCGGGCACAGATACGCAGTATTTT.

The CDR3: CASSEHISTEAFF. For the CDR3, the DNA is TGTGCCAGCAGTGAACACATAAGCACTGAAGCTTTCTTT. V and J are TRBV6-1 and TRBJ1-1; D is undetermined. V was cut by 2 bases and J by 4 bases, with 8 bases left in between. The germline CDR1 and CDR2 sequences are MNHNS and SASEGT. The CDR3 totals 13 residues.

CDR3 sequence: CASSLESSGNYNEQFF. CDR3 sequence (DNA): TGCGCCAGCAGTCTGGAATCTAGCGGGAACTACAATGAGCAGTTCTTC. The V gene is TRBV5-1, the J gene TRBJ2-1, with TRBD2 identical over 9 bases. V lost 5 bases, J lost 3 bases, and 9 bases stayed unmatched. From germline, CDR1 is SGHRS and CDR2 YFSETQ. There are 16 residues in the CDR3.

The V and J genes are TRBV27 and TRBJ1-2; 9 bases fit TRBD1. The CDR3 sequence is 15 residues long. The junction had 8 bases not matched to a gene; V was cut back by 5 bases and J by 4 bases. Germline V gene lookup returns CDR1 MNHEY and CDR2 SMNVEV (reference sequence). CDR3 nucleotide sequence: TGTGCCAGCAGTGGACGGGGACAGGGTGTCTATGGCTACACCTTC. Translating gives CASSGRGQGVYGYTF.

CDR3 loop: CASSQERGTGFDTEAFF. The CDR3 DNA reads as TGTGCCAGCAGCCAAGAACGGGGGACAGGGTTTGACACTGAAGCTTTCTTT. This chain connects TRBV14 to TRBJ1-1; 9 bases agree with TRBD1. V was clipped by 0 bases and J by 3 bases; unmatched bases: 8. Germline loops: CDR1 SGHDN, CDR2 FVKESK. This CDR3 spans 17 amino acids.

This clone was counted a single time. This chain uses TRBV11-2 with TRBJ2-1; weak D call: TRBD2 (5 bases). There are 13 residues in the CDR3. V was clipped by 2 bases and J by 8 bases, with 10 bases between them. CDR1 and CDR2 from the germline V gene are SGHAT and FQNNGV. CDR3 in amino acids: CASSLPGSDEQFF. CDR3 DNA: TGTGCCAGCAGCTTACCGGGATCCGATGAGCAGTTCTTC.

The chain uses TRBV28 and TRBJ2-2; 8 positions match TRBD1. Germline V gene sequence: CDR1 MDHEN, CDR2 SYDVKM. The J segment lost 4 bases and the V segment lost 6 bases, leaving 10 bases of the junction unmatched. The CDR3 totals 16 residues. In nucleotides, the CDR3 is TGTGCCAGCAGCGTTTCGGGGACAGGTCGCACCGGGGAGCTGTTTTTT. Protein: CASSVSGTGRTGELFF.

The chain combines TRBV5-1 with TRBJ1-1; maybe TRBD1 (6 bases). The CDR3 sequence is 14 residues long. V was shortened by 5 bases and J by 4 bases, with 15 bases between the two germline ends. Germline-derived CDR1 and CDR2 are SGHRS and YFSETQ. In DNA form, the CDR3 reads TGCGCCAGCAGATCGACAGGAACTTCCACTGAAGCTTTCTTT. As protein: CASRSTGTSTEAFF.

This rearrangement joins TRBV7-9 to TRBJ2-2; 9 bases are a match to TRBD2. Germline assignment: CDR1 SEHNR and CDR2 FQNEAQ (reference sequence). V shed 7 bases and J 2 bases; nucleotides not matched to a gene: 11. The CDR3 runs to 17 residues. The CDR3 spells CASTGRGRAPNTGELFF. The CDR3 coding sequence is TGTGCCAGCACTGGGCGCGGGAGGGCCCCCAACACCGGGGAGCTGTTTTTT.

This clone was counted between two and nine times. The gene calls are TRBV5-1 and TRBJ2-7; TRBD2 agrees at 14 bases. Germline values: CDR1 SGHRS, CDR2 YFSETQ. This CDR3 has 16 residues. J was trimmed by 1 base and V by 4 bases; bases with no gene match: 4. The CDR3: CASSPRLAGGSYEQYF. DNA for the CDR3: TGCGCCAGCAGCCCTAGACTAGCGGGGGGGTCCTACGAGCAGTACTTC. The variable domain in full, completed from reference TRBV5-1 and TRBJ2-7, reads KAGVTQTPRYLIKTRGQQVTLSCSPISGHRSVSWYQQTPGQGLQFLFEYFSETQRNKGNFPGRFSGRQFSNSRSEMNVSTLELGDSALYLCASSPRLAGGSYEQYFGPGTRLTVT.

This chain connects TRBV6-1 to TRBJ1-2; perhaps TRBD1 as D (6 bases). The germline CDR1 and CDR2 sequences are MNHNS and SASEGT. The CDR3 extends over 15 amino acids. With 10 bases removed from V and 4 bases from J, the gap between germline ends came to 22 bases. In nucleotides, the CDR3 is TGTGCCATCCTCCCTGGAGCAGGGGATATCTATGGCTACACCTTC. It encodes CAILPGAGDIYGYTF.

This clone was seen a few times. The chain is built from TRBV2 and TRBJ2-7; 10 bases are shared with TRBD2. CDR1 is SNHLY, CDR2 FYNNEI, per germline. The CDR3 spans 16 residues. The trim removed 3 bases at V and 6 bases at J, leaving 11 bases unmatched. The CDR3 DNA reads TGTGCCAGCAGTGAGACCTCTCTTACTAGCGGGACCGAGCAGTACTTC. This codes for CASSETSLTSGTEQYF.

The chain combines TRBV28 with TRBJ1-3, with 10 bases aligning to TRBD1. The CDR3 totals 16 residues. Unmatched junction bases numbered 7, after V lost 5 bases and J lost 3 bases. Germline V gene sequence: CDR1 MDHEN, CDR2 SYDVKM. The CDR3 sequence is CASSRDRGTGGNTIYF. CDR3 nucleotide sequence: TGTGCCAGCAGTCGGGACAGGGGAACGGGTGGAAACACCATATATTTT.

The V and J genes are TRBV5-1 and TRBJ2-1; TRBD2 matches at 8 bases. The CDR3 totals 12 residues. With V trimmed by 4 bases and J by 10 bases, 4 bases remained unmatched. Germline V gives CDR1 SGHRS, CDR2 YFSETQ. CDR3 sequence (DNA): TGCGCCAGCAGCGTGATAGCGGGAGAGCAGTTCTTC. Its protein is CASSVIAGEQFF.

V and J are TRBV18 and TRBJ1-1; D is ambiguous. Germline V gives CDR1 KGHSH, CDR2 LQKENI. V was trimmed by 2 bases and J by 3 bases, leaving 13 bases between them. This CDR3 comprises 15 residues. The CDR3 bases are TGTGCCAGCTCACCATTGCCCGCGCCCGACACTGAAGCTTTCTTT. Its protein product is CASSPLPAPDTEAFF. The full variable domain, its missing parts supplied by reference TRBV18 and TRBJ1-1, is NAGVMQNPRHLVRRRGQEARLRCSPMKGHSHVYWYRQLPEEGLKFMVYLQKENIIDESGMPKERFSAEFPKEGPSILRIQQVVRGDSAAYFCASSPLPAPDTEAFFGQGTRLTVV.